This TCR beta chain was observed in a study of T cells in narcolepsy. The data were produced by immunoSEQ multiplex PCR, yet TCRdb's version contains in-frame clones alone and is incomplete. The table lists tens of thousands of clones, about 91% of them singletons. CDR1 and CDR2 from the germline V gene are SEHNR and FQNEAQ (reference sequence). This CDR3 has 19 residues. V shed 5 bases and J 0 bases; nucleotides not matched to a gene: 15. Sequenced material: CD45RA- memory CD4+ T cells from PBMCs. This clonotype originated in a human donor with narcolepsy. The chain is built from TRBV7-9 and TRBJ2-7, with 11 bases lining up with TRBD2. As DNA, the CDR3 is TGTGCCAGCAGCCAAAGGACTAGCGGGCCCCGTAGGGGCTCCTACGAGCAGTACTTC. Translating it yields CASSQRTSGPRRGSYEQYF.